This T cell receptor (beta chain) was identified during a study of vaccination and CD4 T cells after COVID-19. An Oncomine TCR Beta short-read assay was used to sequence the DNA from cultured CD4+ T cells. TCRdb ran MiXCR on the PCR reads and lists one entry per CDR3 protein. The sample consists of fewer than 20,000 distinct CDR3 sequences, around 80% of them appearing once. Treatment noted: approximately 10-day PBMC culture with coronavirus spike peptide pools or control peptides (ViraFEST assay). The table lists this clonotype with a few counts. Its antigen is undetermined. The germline CDR1 and CDR2 sequences are DFQATT and SNEGSKA (reference sequence). The CDR3 is made up of 13 amino acids. V lost 8 bases and J 0 bases, leaving 11 bases between the germline ends.

The sequence was collected from a human donor who received a COVID-19 vaccine. The rearrangement links TRBV20-1 to TRBJ1-3; D might be TRBD1 (5 bases). This specimen was CD4+ T cells from blood, cultured in vitro, taken after SARS-CoV-2 vaccination. CDR3 nucleotide sequence: TGCAGTATTAGACAGATCTCTGGAAACACCATATATTTT. Protein sequence: CSIRQISGNTIYF.